The 22 T cell receptor beta chains in this list originate from one sample, sequenced in a study of shared clonotypes between healthy human individuals. Profiling relied on immunoSEQ multiplex PCR, and the TCRdb table lists in-frame clones only, not all of them. The sample shows 400,000 to 550,000 clones, 70% to 85% of them seen only once. Material for sequencing was PBMCs. The receptors were gathered from a woman between 40 and 50 years old in good health. Some clones in this sample may be carry-over from other donors' samples.

This clone was counted between two and nine times. The chain combines TRBV5-8 with TRBJ2-1, with 9 positions matching TRBD1. Germline trimming cut 0 bases from V and 3 bases from J; bases unmatched to any gene: 1. From germline, CDR1 is SGHTS and CDR2 YDEGEE. This CDR3 spans 15 amino acids. The CDR3, as DNA: TGTGCCAGCAGCTTGGGGGACAGGGACTACAATGAGCAGTTCTTC. It yields the protein CASSLGDRDYNEQFF.

CDR3 protein: CSALLVTQYF. CDR3 bases: TGCAGTGCTCTTCTGGTCACGCAGTATTTT. The chain carries TRBV20-1 and TRBJ2-3; D is unclear. Trimming left V 5 bases short and J 9 bases short, with 9 bases between. Germline V gene data show CDR1 as DFQATT and CDR2 as SNEGSKA (reference sequence). The CDR3 runs 10 residues.

The V gene is TRBV7-2, the J gene TRBJ2-3, with TRBD2 matching over 7 bases. CDR3 size: 14 residues. Germline V gene sequence: CDR1 SGHTA, CDR2 FQGNSA. With 4 bases clipped from V and 5 bases from J, the junction kept 6 bases outside the gene matches. The CDR3 reads CASSWGGLIDTQYF. The CDR3 bases are TGTGCCAGCAGCTGGGGGGGGTTAATAGATACGCAGTATTTT.

This chain uses TRBV7-8 with TRBJ2-6; D gene uncertain. The V end was cut by 0 bases, the J end by 0 bases, with 6 bases between. The V gene's germline CDR1 is SGHVS and CDR2 FQNEAQ. The CDR3 extends over 16 amino acids. CDR3 DNA sequence: TGTGCCAGCAGCTTAGCTCGTACCTCTGGGGCCAACGTCCTGACTTTC. Translating gives CASSLARTSGANVLTF.

The chain is built from TRBV7-9 and TRBJ2-3; D is unresolved. The CDR3 has 16 amino acids. Trimming took 4 bases from V and 3 from J, leaving 17 bases between them. Germline V gene lookup returns CDR1 SEHNR and CDR2 FQNEAQ (reference sequence). CDR3 region: CASSSLQRQRTDTQYF. The CDR3 DNA reads as TGTGCCAGCAGCTCTCTTCAGCGCCAGAGGACAGATACGCAGTATTTT.

J is TRBJ2-5 and V is TRBV28; 15 bases agree with TRBD2. The CDR3 consists of 17 residues. From germline, CDR1 is MDHEN and CDR2 SYDVKM. After removal of 2 bases from V and 2 bases from J, the junction contained 3 bases not matched to a gene. CDR3 DNA: TGTGCCAGCAGTTTAGGGACTAGCGGGAGGACTCAAGAGACCCAGTACTTC. Its translation is CASSLGTSGRTQETQYF.

The chain recombines TRBV6-6 with TRBJ1-1; TRBD1 agrees at 8 bases. Germline CDR1 and CDR2: MNHNY and SVGAGI (reference sequence). V dropped 2 bases and J dropped 3; count of bases not matched to a gene: 2. The CDR3 has 14 amino acids. CDR3 sequence reads: CASSYAGGDTEAFF. CDR3 DNA sequence: TGTGCCAGCAGTTACGCAGGGGGCGACACTGAAGCTTTCTTT.

V is TRBV18 and J is TRBJ2-1, with D possibly matching TRBD2 (7 bases). Trimming cost V 5 bases and J 9 bases, with 20 bases left between them. The CDR3 extends over 15 amino acids. Germline V CDR1 and CDR2: KGHSH, LQKENI. In DNA form, the CDR3 reads TGTGCCAGCTCATCGGTAGAGGGGGGGTTCGGTGAGCAGTTCTTC. Protein sequence: CASSSVEGGFGEQFF.

J is TRBJ1-2 and V is TRBV27, with 9 positions matching TRBD1. Per the germline V gene, CDR1 is MNHEY and CDR2 is SMNVEV (reference sequence). The CDR3 is 16 residues long. V lost 5 bases, J lost 2 bases, and 9 bases stayed unmatched. The CDR3 sequence is CASSPSAGQGNYGYTF. The CDR3 bases are TGTGCCAGCAGTCCATCAGCTGGACAGGGGAACTATGGCTACACCTTC.

The chain combines TRBV30 with TRBJ2-1, with TRBD1 matching 9 bases. V lost 3 bases, J lost 7 bases, and 10 bases stayed unmatched. The CDR3 runs 15 residues. Germline V CDR1 and CDR2: GTSNPN, SVGIG (reference sequence). CDR3 amino acids: CAWSPGTGMWNEQFF. In DNA, the CDR3 is TGTGCCTGGAGCCCCGGGACAGGGATGTGGAATGAGCAGTTCTTC.

The chain recombines TRBV5-1 with TRBJ1-1; D not resolved. In germline, CDR1 is SGHRS, CDR2 YFSETQ. The CDR3 sequence is 12 residues long. Trimming removed 5 bases at V and 5 bases at J, with 10 bases between. CDR3 DNA sequence: TGCGCCAGCAGGTGGGGTGAGACTGAAGCTTTCTTT. This codes for CASRWGETEAFF.

This clone was detected only once. This chain joins TRBV2 and TRBJ1-2, with TRBD1 identical over 10 bases. The CDR3 runs to 15 residues. Germline V gene sequence: CDR1 SNHLY, CDR2 FYNNEI. CDR3 protein: CAFLPGTGDSYGYTF. DNA of the CDR3: TGTGCTTTTTTGCCGGGGACAGGGGACTCCTATGGCTACACCTTC.

This chain connects TRBV21-1 to TRBJ2-2; the D call TRBD2 from the table was never checked on the DNA. TRBV21-1 is assigned pseudogene status. The CDR3 has 17 amino acids. The CDR3 sequence is CASSGEGGITNTGELFF. DNA for the CDR3: TGTGCCAGCAGCGGGGAGGGAGGGATAACGAACACCGGGGAGCTGTTTTTT.

This rearrangement joins TRBV7-9 to TRBJ1-5; possibly TRBD1 for D (6 bases). Germline values: CDR1 SEHNR, CDR2 FQNEAQ (reference sequence). The CDR3 covers 14 residues. V lost 5 bases and J lost 2, with 10 bases in between. CDR3 DNA: TGTGCCAGCAGCGATCGACAGGGCAATCAGCCCCAGCATTTT. Translating it yields CASSDRQGNQPQHF.

The chain joins TRBV10-3 to TRBJ2-1, with 16 bases aligning to TRBD2. CDR1 is ENHRY, CDR2 SYGVKD, per germline. The CDR3 is 20 residues long. V gave up 0 bases and J gave up 1 base; unmatched junction bases: 6. The CDR3 bases are TGTGCCATCAGTGAGTCGATATCGGGACTAGCGGGAGGGTCCTACAATGAGCAGTTCTTC. Translation gives CAISESISGLAGGSYNEQFF.

This chain joins TRBV11-2 and TRBJ1-1; 9 bases map to TRBD1. The CDR3 covers 12 residues. J gave up 10 bases and V 5 bases, and 5 bases lay outside the gene matches. Germline assignment: CDR1 SGHAT and CDR2 FQNNGV. The CDR3 loop reads CASSHGQGIAFF. CDR3 DNA: TGTGCCAGCAGCCATGGACAGGGGATAGCTTTCTTT.

V and J are TRBV9 and TRBJ1-3; 7 bases are shared with TRBD1. Germline V CDR1 and CDR2: SGDLS, YYNGEE. CDR3 size: 14 residues. J was trimmed by 2 bases and V by 3 bases; bases with no gene match: 2. Written as DNA, the CDR3 is TGTGCCAGCAGCGAGACAGGGACTGGAAACACCATATATTTT. It translates to CASSETGTGNTIYF.

The rearrangement uses TRBV6-1 and TRBJ2-7, with TRBD1 matching over 10 bases. The CDR3 has 14 amino acids. Germline V gene sequence: CDR1 MNHNS, CDR2 SASEGT. After removal of 6 bases from V and 5 bases from J, the junction contained 7 bases not matched to a gene. This CDR3 is CASRGDRGGHEQYF. As DNA, the CDR3 is TGTGCCAGCAGGGGGGACAGGGGAGGACACGAGCAGTACTTC.

CDR3 residues: CAWKSLGQPSSYEQYF. DNA of the CDR3: TGTGCCTGGAAATCCTTGGGACAGCCGAGCTCCTACGAGCAGTACTTC. The chain links TRBV30 to TRBJ2-7, with 7 bases fitting TRBD1. Germline CDR1 is GTSNPN and CDR2 is SVGIG (reference sequence). The CDR3 is made up of 16 amino acids. The V gene end was trimmed by 4 bases and the J gene end by 0 bases; junction bases not matched to a gene: 12.

The chain couples TRBV10-3 to TRBJ2-1; 10 nucleotides line up with TRBD2. The CDR3 runs 14 residues. The V and J ends lost 6 bases and 9 bases, in that order; junction bases with no gene match: 8. Germline lookup yields CDR1 ENHRY and CDR2 SYGVKD. The CDR3 loop reads CAISSASGSIEQFF. The CDR3 DNA is TGTGCCATCAGCTCCGCTAGCGGGAGTATTGAGCAGTTCTTC.

The rearrangement uses TRBV6-1 and TRBJ2-7; maybe TRBD1 (6 bases). The CDR3 contains 14 residues. The ends were cut back, 0 bases at V and 13 bases at J, with 19 bases in the middle. Looked up from germline, CDR1 is MNHNS and CDR2 is SASEGT. CDR3 loop: CASSEAGALGSTYF. The DNA for the CDR3 is TGTGCCAGCAGTGAAGCGGGGGCGCTGGGGAGCACCTACTTC.

The V and J genes are TRBV7-6 and TRBJ2-3; 12 nucleotides align to TRBD2. CDR3 length equals 17 residues. V dropped 5 bases and J dropped 4; count of bases not matched to a gene: 10. The germline CDR1 and CDR2 sequences are SGHVS and FNYEAQ. The CDR3 DNA reads as TGTGCCAGCAGCAACCGACTAGCGGGAGAGGCGGCAGATACGCAGTATTTT. Protein sequence: CASSNRLAGEAADTQYF.